The clone carrying this T cell receptor beta chain was seen many times. TCRdb fed the 5' RACE reads into MiXCR, producing one record per CDR3 protein. The sample holds approximately 600,000 distinct CDR3 sequences, about 7.1% seen once. This CDR3 has 15 amino acids. V dropped 1 base and J dropped 3 bases, with 8 bases sitting between them. Germline values: CDR1 SGHRS, CDR2 YFSETQ. This specimen belongs to a study of identical twins. These sequences were also reported in another study, on yellow fever vaccine responses in identical twins.

Sequencing was done on a sample of PBMCs. The clonotype comes from a woman younger than 30 in good health. This chain links TRBV5-1 with TRBJ1-6, with D perhaps matching TRBD1 (6 bases). The CDR3 DNA sequence: TGCGCCAGCAGCTTGAGACAGGACTATAATTCACCCCTCCACTTT. Translation: CASSLRQDYNSPLHF.